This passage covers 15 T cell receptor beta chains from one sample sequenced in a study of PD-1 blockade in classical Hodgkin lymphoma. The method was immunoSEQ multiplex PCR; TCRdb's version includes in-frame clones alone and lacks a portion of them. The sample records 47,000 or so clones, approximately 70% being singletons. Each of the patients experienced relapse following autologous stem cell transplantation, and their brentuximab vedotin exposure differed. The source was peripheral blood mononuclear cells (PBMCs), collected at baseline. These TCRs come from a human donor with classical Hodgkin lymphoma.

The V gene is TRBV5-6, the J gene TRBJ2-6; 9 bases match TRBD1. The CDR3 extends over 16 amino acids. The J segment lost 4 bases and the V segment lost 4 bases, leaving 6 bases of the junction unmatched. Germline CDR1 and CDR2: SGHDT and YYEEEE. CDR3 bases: TGTGCCAGCAGCGCCACAGGGGGCGCCGGGGCCAACGTCCTGACTTTC. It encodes CASSATGGAGANVLTF.

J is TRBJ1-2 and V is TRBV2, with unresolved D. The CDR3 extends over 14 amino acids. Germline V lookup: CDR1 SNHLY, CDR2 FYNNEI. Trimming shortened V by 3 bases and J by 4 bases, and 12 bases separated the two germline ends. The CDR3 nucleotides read TGTGCCAGCAGTGACCAAAGCTGGATCTATGGCTACACCTTC. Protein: CASSDQSWIYGYTF. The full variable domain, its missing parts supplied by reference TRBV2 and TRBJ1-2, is EPEVTQTPSHQVTQMGQEVILRCVPISNHLYFYWYRQILGQKVEFLVSFYNNEISEKSEIFDDQFSVERPDGSNFTLKIRSTKLEDSAMYFCASSDQSWIYGYTFGSGTRLTVV.

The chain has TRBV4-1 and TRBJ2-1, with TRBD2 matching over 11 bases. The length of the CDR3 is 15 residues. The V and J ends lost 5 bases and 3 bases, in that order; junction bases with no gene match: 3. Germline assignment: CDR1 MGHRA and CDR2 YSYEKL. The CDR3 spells CASSAGTSGYNEQFF. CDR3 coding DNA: TGCGCCAGCAGCGCCGGGACTAGCGGCTACAATGAGCAGTTCTTC.

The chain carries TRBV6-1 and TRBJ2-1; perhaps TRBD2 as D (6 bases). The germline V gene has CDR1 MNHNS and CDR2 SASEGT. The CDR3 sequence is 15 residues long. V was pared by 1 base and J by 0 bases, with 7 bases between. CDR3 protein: CASSEVGSSYNEQFF. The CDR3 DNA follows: TGTGCCAGCAGTGAAGTCGGGAGCTCCTACAATGAGCAGTTCTTC.

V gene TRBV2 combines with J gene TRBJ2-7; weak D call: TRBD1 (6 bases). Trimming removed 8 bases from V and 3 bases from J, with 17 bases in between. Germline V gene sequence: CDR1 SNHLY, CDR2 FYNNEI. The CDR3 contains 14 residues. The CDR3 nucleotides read TGTGCCAGCGGGGACAAGACTGGACTCTACGAGCAGTACTTC. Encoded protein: CASGDKTGLYEQYF.

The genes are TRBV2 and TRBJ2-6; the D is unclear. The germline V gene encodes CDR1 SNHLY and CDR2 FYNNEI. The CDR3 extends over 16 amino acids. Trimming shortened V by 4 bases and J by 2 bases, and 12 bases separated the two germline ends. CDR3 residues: CASSVWVSTGANVLTF. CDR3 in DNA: TGTGCCAGCAGTGTCTGGGTTTCCACTGGGGCCAACGTCCTGACTTTC.

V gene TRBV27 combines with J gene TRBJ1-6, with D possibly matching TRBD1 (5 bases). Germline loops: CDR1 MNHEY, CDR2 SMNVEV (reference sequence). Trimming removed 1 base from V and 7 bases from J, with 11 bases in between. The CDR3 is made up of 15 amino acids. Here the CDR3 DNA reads TGTGCCAGCAGTTTATATCAGGGAGGGAATTCACCCCTCCACTTT. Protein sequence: CASSLYQGGNSPLHF.

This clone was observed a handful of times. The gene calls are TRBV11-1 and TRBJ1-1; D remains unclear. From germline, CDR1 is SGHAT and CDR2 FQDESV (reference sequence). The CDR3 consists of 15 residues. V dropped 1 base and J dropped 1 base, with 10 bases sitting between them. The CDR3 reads CASSLVTGSNTEAFF. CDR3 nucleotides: TGTGCCAGCAGCTTAGTTACGGGTTCGAACACTGAAGCTTTCTTT.

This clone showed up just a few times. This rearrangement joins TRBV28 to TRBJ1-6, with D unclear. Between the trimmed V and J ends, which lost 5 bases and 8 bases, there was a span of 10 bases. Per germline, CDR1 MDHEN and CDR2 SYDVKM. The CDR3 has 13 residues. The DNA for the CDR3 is TGTGCCAGCAGTCCTTACGGGGATTCACCCCTCCACTTT. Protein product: CASSPYGDSPLHF. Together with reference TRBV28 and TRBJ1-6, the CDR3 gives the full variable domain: DVKVTQSSRYLVKRTGEKVFLECVQDMDHENMFWYRQDPGLGLRLIYFSYDVKMKEKGDIPEGYSVSREKKERFSLILESASTNQTSMYLCASSPYGDSPLHFGNGTRLTVT.

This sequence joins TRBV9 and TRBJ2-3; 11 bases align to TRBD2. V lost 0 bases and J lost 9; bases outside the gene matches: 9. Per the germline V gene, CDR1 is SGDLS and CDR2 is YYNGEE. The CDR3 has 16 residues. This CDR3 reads CASSVAPSGGSTTQYF. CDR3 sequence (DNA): TGTGCCAGCAGCGTAGCCCCTAGCGGGGGGTCTACAACGCAGTATTTT.

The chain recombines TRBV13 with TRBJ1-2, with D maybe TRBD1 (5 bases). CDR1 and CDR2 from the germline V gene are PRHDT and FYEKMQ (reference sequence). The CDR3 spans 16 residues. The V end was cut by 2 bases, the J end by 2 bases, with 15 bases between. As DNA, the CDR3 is TGTGCCAGCAGCTTATTCCAGGGAAGAACCAACTATGGCTACACCTTC. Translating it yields CASSLFQGRTNYGYTF.

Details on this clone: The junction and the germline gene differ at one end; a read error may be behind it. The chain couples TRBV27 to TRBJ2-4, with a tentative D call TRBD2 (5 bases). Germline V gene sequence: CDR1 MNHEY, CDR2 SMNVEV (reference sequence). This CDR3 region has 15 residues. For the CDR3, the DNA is TGTGCCATCAGTTTACTACGAGGGAGTTCGAACATTCAGTACTTC. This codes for CAISLLRGSSNIQYF.

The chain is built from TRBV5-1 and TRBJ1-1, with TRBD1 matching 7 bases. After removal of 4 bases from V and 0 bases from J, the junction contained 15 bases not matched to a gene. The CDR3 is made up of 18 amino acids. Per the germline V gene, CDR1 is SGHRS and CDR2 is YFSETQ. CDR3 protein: CASSGSTGFTSMNTEAFF. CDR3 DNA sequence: TGCGCCAGCAGCGGTTCGACAGGGTTCACCAGCATGAACACTGAAGCTTTCTTT.

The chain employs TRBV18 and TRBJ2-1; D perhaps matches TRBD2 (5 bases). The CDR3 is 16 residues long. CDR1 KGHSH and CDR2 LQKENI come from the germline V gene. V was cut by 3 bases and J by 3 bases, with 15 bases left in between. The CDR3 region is CASSPSWKRSYNEQFF. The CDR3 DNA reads TGTGCCAGCTCACCTTCCTGGAAGCGGAGCTACAATGAGCAGTTCTTC.

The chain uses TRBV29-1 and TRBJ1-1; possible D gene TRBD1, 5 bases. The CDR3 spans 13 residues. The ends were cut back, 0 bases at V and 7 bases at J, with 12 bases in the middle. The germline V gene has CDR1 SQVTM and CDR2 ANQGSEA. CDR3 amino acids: CSVEEGGGVEAFF. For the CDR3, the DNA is TGCAGCGTTGAAGAGGGGGGGGGTGTTGAAGCTTTCTTT.